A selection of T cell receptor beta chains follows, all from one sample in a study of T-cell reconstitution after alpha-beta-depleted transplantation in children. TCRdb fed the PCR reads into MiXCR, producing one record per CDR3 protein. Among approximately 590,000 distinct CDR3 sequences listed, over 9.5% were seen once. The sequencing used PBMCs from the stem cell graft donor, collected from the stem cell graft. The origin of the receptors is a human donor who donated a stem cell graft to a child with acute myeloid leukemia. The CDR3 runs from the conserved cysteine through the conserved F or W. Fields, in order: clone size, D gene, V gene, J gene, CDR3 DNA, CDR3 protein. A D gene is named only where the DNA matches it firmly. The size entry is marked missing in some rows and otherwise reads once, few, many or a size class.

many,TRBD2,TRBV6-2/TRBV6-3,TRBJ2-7,TGTGCCAGCAGTTACTCAGACGGGACTAGCGGGAGATGGTCTTACGAGCAGTACTTC,CASSYSDGTSGRWSYEQYF
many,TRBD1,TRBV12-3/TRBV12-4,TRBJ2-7,TGTGCCAGCAGTTTGGGACAGAACTACGAGCAGTACTTC,CASSLGQNYEQYF
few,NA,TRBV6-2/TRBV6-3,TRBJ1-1,TGTGCCAGCACCCAAGGGGAAGGCACTGAAGCTTTCTTT,CASTQGEGTEAFF
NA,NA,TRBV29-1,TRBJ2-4,TGCAGCGTTTTCATTGGGGACATTCAGTACTTC,CSVFIGDIQYF
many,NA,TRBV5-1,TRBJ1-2,TGCGCCAGCAGCTTGGGAGGGGAAAACTATGGCTACACCTTC,CASSLGGENYGYTF
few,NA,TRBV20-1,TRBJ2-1,TGCAGTGCTAGAGAAGTTACGGGAGTCTCCTACAATGAGCAGTTCTTC,CSAREVTGVSYNEQFF
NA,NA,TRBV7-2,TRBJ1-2,TGTGCCAGCAGCTCCCACACAATCGACAGGTTCGCCTATGGCTACACCTTC,CASSSHTIDRFAYGYTF
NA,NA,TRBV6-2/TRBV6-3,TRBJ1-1,TGTGCCAGCACCCCCACGGAGGGCAGGGTTTCGATGAGGACTGAAGCTTTCTTT,CASTPTEGRVSMRTEAFF
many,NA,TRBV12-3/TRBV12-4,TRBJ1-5,TGTGCCAGCAGTGAATACAGGGCTGGTCAGCCCCAGCATTTT,CASSEYRAGQPQHF
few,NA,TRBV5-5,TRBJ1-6,TGTGCCAGCAGCGCGGGGACATCCTCCTATAATTCACCCCTCCACTTT,CASSAGTSSYNSPLHF
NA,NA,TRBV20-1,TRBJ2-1,TGCAGTGCTGAGCCGAGGGATGAGCAGTTCTTC,CSAEPRDEQFF
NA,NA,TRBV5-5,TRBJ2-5,TGTGCCAGCAGCTTGGTACAGTCCCAAGAGACCCAGTACTTC,CASSLVQSQETQYF
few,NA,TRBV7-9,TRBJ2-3,TGTGCCAGCAGCTTAGAAGTGATTACGCAGTATTTT,CASSLEVITQYF
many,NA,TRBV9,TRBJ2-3,TGTGCCAGTAGCGCCCTCGTCACACATACGCAGTATTTT,CASSALVTHTQYF
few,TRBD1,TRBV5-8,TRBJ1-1,TGTGCCAGCAGCCCGAGACGGACAGGGGCCACTGAAGCTTTCTTT,CASSPRRTGATEAFF
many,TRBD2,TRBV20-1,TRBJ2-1,TGCAGTGCTAGAGCCATACTAGCGGTCTCCTACAATGAGCAGTTCTTC,CSARAILAVSYNEQFF
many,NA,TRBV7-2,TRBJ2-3,TGTGCCAGCAGCTTAGGACAGTGGGTCATAGATACGCAGTATTTT,CASSLGQWVIDTQYF
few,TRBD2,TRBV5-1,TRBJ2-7,TGCGCCAGCAGCACGTATAGCGGGACGCCGGCCGAGCAGTACTTC,CASSTYSGTPAEQYF
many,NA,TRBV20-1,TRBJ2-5,TGCAGTGCTAGAGTAAAAGGAGGACCGGTGGAGACCCAGTACTTC,CSARVKGGPVETQYF
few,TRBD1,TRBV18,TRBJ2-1,TGTGCCAGCTCACCACCGACAGGGGCGGCCTACAATGAGCAGTTCTTC,CASSPPTGAAYNEQFF
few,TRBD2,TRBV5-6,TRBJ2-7,TGTGCCAGCACCGGGGGGGTCAGGACTTACGAGCAGTACTTC,CASTGGVRTYEQYF
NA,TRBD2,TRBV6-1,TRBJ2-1,TGTGCCACCCATTGGGCCAGGGGTAGCGGGAGACTAGAGCAGTTCTTC,CATHWARGSGRLEQFF
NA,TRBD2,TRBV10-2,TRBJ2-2,TGCGCCAGCAAGGGACTAGCGGCGAACACCGGGGAGCTGTTTTTT,CASKGLAANTGELFF
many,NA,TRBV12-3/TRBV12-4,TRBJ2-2,TGTGCCAGCAGTTTAGACCCGGGGCGGAGCGGGGAGCTGTTTTTT,CASSLDPGRSGELFF
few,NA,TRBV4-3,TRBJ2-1,TGCGCCAGCAGCCAAGAGAAAAATGAGCAGTTCTTC,CASSQEKNEQFF
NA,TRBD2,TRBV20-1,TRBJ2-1,TGCAGTGCTAGTCTCCCTCGTGAGGGACTAGCGGGAGGAGAGCAGTTCTTC,CSASLPREGLAGGEQFF
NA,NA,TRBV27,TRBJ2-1,TGTGCCAGCAAATACGGAGCAAATGAGCAGTTCTTC,CASKYGANEQFF
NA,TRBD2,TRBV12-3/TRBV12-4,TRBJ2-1,TGTGCCAGCAGTTCCTCGGGACTAGCTGAGCAGTTCTTC,CASSSSGLAEQFF
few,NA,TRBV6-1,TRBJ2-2,TGTGCCAGCAGTGGGACACGGAACACCGGGGAGCTGTTTTTT,CASSGTRNTGELFF
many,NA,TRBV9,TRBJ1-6,TGTGCCAGCAGCGTAGCTGGGGGAGGGAATTCACCCCTCCACTTT,CASSVAGGGNSPLHF
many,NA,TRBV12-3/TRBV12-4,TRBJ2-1,TGTGCCAGCAGTCAAACCGGGACACGCGAGCAGTTCTTC,CASSQTGTREQFF
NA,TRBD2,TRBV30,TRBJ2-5,TGTGCCTGGAAGAAGGCGGGAGGGGAAGAGACCCAGTACTTC,CAWKKAGGEETQYF
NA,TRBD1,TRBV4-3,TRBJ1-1,TGCGCCAGCAGCCAAGAAGGCAGGGGGGCTGAAGCTTTCTTT,CASSQEGRGAEAFF
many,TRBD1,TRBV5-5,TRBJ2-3,TGTGCCAGCAGCGCCACGGACAGGGTCACAGATACGCAGTATTTT,CASSATDRVTDTQYF
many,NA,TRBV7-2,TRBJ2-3,TGTGCCAGCAGTTTGTTAAGCACAGATACGCAGTATTTT,CASSLLSTDTQYF
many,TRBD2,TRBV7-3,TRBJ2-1,TGTGCCAGCAGCCTGGGAGCGGGAGCATACAATGAGCAGTTCTTC,CASSLGAGAYNEQFF
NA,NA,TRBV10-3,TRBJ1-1,TGTGCCATCAGTGAGTCCCGGGGCGCGGGGGAAGCTTTCTTT,CAISESRGAGEAFF
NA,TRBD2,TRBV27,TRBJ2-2,TGTGCCAGCAGTTACCATAGCGGGAGGGCCGCTACCGGGGAGCTGTTTTTT,CASSYHSGRAATGELFF
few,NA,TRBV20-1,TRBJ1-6,TGCAGTGCTAGGGACAGCACAGGAGCCCTCCACTTT,CSARDSTGALHF
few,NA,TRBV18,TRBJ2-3,TGTGCCAGCTACACATCGTTGACAGATACGCAGTATTTT,CASYTSLTDTQYF
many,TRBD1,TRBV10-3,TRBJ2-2,TGTGCCATCCGAAATCGGGACAGCTCGAACACCGGGGAGCTGTTTTTT,CAIRNRDSSNTGELFF